A selection of T cell receptor beta chains follows, all from one sample in a study of identical twins. TCRdb re-called the 5' RACE reads with MiXCR, one entry per CDR3 protein. The sample holds 400,000 to 500,000 distinct CDR3 sequences, approximately 17% seen once. The sample comprised naive T cells sorted from blood. These TCRs come from a man aged 50 to 59 in good health. Both conserved end residues are part of each CDR3. A D gene is named only where the DNA matches it firmly. Clone size is not always given. Where it is, it says once, few, many or a class for expanded clones.

J: TRBJ2-7; D: NA; size: few; V: TRBV10-3; DNA: TGTGCCATCAAAACTGTCTCCTACGAGCAGTACTTC; CDR3: CAIKTVSYEQYF
J: TRBJ1-1; D: TRBD1; size: many; V: TRBV27; DNA: TGTGCCAGCAGTTTATGGGGGACAGAGACTGAAGCTTTCTTT; CDR3: CASSLWGTETEAFF
J: TRBJ2-5; D: NA; size: NA; V: TRBV15; DNA: TGTGCCACCAGCGGAGGGTTGGAGACCCAGTACTTC; CDR3: CATSGGLETQYF
J: TRBJ2-4; D: TRBD2; size: NA; V: TRBV28; DNA: TGTGCCAGCATTCCCCGAGGGACTAGCGGGAGGAGGATAACATTC; CDR3: CASIPRGTSGRRITF
J: TRBJ2-7; D: NA; size: few; V: TRBV15; DNA: TGTGCCACCAGCAGAGCGGCCGAGTACGAGCAGTACTTC; CDR3: CATSRAAEYEQYF
J: TRBJ2-7; D: NA; size: NA; V: TRBV10-3; DNA: TGTGCCATCAGTGAACAGTCCTACGAGCAGTACTTC; CDR3: CAISEQSYEQYF
J: TRBJ2-7; D: TRBD1; size: few; V: TRBV6-2/TRBV6-3; DNA: TGTGCCAGCAGTTACACTACAGGGGACGAGCAGTACTTC; CDR3: CASSYTTGDEQYF
J: TRBJ1-1; D: NA; size: NA; V: TRBV7-9; DNA: TGTGCCAGCAGCTTATATGCAGGAAAGAACACTGAAGCTTTCTTT; CDR3: CASSLYAGKNTEAFF
J: TRBJ2-5; D: NA; size: many; V: TRBV9; DNA: TGTGCCAGCAGCGTAGGGAGGCAGGAGACCCAGTACTTC; CDR3: CASSVGRQETQYF
J: TRBJ2-5; D: TRBD2; size: NA; V: TRBV6-2/TRBV6-3; DNA: TGTGCCAGCAGTATTGTAGCGGGAGCTCGAGAGACCCAGTACTTC; CDR3: CASSIVAGARETQYF
J: TRBJ2-3; D: NA; size: many; V: TRBV29-1; DNA: TGCAGCGTTGACGGGACGGAGACTAGCACAGATACGCAGTATTTT; CDR3: CSVDGTETSTDTQYF
J: TRBJ1-1; D: NA; size: many; V: TRBV6-5; DNA: TGTGCCAGCAGTACTGGACCAAGGACTGAAGCTTTCTTT; CDR3: CASSTGPRTEAFF
J: TRBJ2-1; D: TRBD2; size: NA; V: TRBV20-1; DNA: TGCAGTGCTAGCGAACCGGGACTAGCGTCGAATGAGCAGTTCTTC; CDR3: CSASEPGLASNEQFF
J: TRBJ2-1; D: NA; size: many; V: TRBV9; DNA: TGTGCCAGCAGCGTAGAAGGGATCAATGAGCAGTTCTTC; CDR3: CASSVEGINEQFF
J: TRBJ2-5; D: NA; size: few; V: TRBV7-2; DNA: TGTGCCAGCAGCTTAGCCAGGGTACAAGAGACCCAGTACTTC; CDR3: CASSLARVQETQYF
J: TRBJ2-2; D: TRBD2; size: many; V: TRBV20-1; DNA: TGCAGTGCACAGACTGGCGCGACCCGCCGGGGGGGCACCGGGGAGCTGTTTTTT; CDR3: CSAQTGATRRGGTGELFF
J: TRBJ2-2; D: TRBD1; size: many; V: TRBV5-1; DNA: TGCGCCAGCAGCCGCCAGACAGGGAGGAACACCGGGGAGCTGTTTTTT; CDR3: CASSRQTGRNTGELFF
J: TRBJ1-5; D: NA; size: few; V: TRBV9; DNA: TGTGCCAGCGGCAGGAGCAATCAGCCCCAGCATTTT; CDR3: CASGRSNQPQHF
J: TRBJ1-2; D: NA; size: NA; V: TRBV28; DNA: TGTGCCAGCAGCCCCGCCCCCCCTGATGGCTACACCTTC; CDR3: CASSPAPPDGYTF
J: TRBJ2-3; D: NA; size: few; V: TRBV27; DNA: TGTGCCAGCAGTCCCCTGGGGTTGGCAGATACGCAGTATTTT; CDR3: CASSPLGLADTQYF
J: TRBJ1-2; D: NA; size: NA; V: TRBV6-2/TRBV6-3; DNA: TGTGCCAGCAGGCAGGACGGGAATTATGGCTACACCTTC; CDR3: CASRQDGNYGYTF
J: TRBJ2-2; D: NA; size: many; V: TRBV5-1; DNA: TGCGCCAGCAGCTTCCGGGCACAGGACGCCTGGACCGGGGAGCTGTTTTTT; CDR3: CASSFRAQDAWTGELFF
J: TRBJ2-7; D: TRBD2; size: few; V: TRBV10-3; DNA: TGTGCCATCGCTAGCGGGGGTTACGAGCAGTACTTC; CDR3: CAIASGGYEQYF
J: TRBJ1-6; D: NA; size: NA; V: TRBV7-8; DNA: TGTGCCAGCAGCAGCACACGGTCGAGGTCCCCCCTCCACTTT; CDR3: CASSSTRSRSPLHF
J: TRBJ2-3; D: TRBD1; size: few; V: TRBV29-1; DNA: TGCAGCGTTCGCCGGGACAGGCGCACAGATACGCAGTATTTT; CDR3: CSVRRDRRTDTQYF
J: TRBJ1-1; D: NA; size: many; V: TRBV12-3/TRBV12-4; DNA: TGTGCCAGCAGTTTAGGGGGGAGGACTGAAGCTTTCTTT; CDR3: CASSLGGRTEAFF
J: TRBJ1-1; D: NA; size: NA; V: TRBV20-1; DNA: TGCAGTGCTAGAGATGGGTTGGGGGGGAGCACTGAAGCTTTCTTT; CDR3: CSARDGLGGSTEAFF
J: TRBJ2-1; D: NA; size: NA; V: TRBV7-9; DNA: TGTGCCAGCAGCTTAGGGGCGGATCGCGGCTATGAGCAGTTCTTC; CDR3: CASSLGADRGYEQFF
J: TRBJ2-1; D: TRBD2; size: NA; V: TRBV4-2; DNA: TGTGCCAGCAGCCAAGAGAACGGGGGGACCTACAATGAGCAGTTCTTC; CDR3: CASSQENGGTYNEQFF
J: TRBJ2-1; D: TRBD2; size: NA; V: TRBV7-2; DNA: TGTGCCAGCAGCTTAGTAACTAGCGGGAGTGAGCAGTTCTTC; CDR3: CASSLVTSGSEQFF
J: TRBJ2-1; D: NA; size: many; V: TRBV27; DNA: TGTGCCAGCAGTTTTGGTCTATACAATGAGCAGTTCTTC; CDR3: CASSFGLYNEQFF
J: TRBJ2-7; D: NA; size: many; V: TRBV4-2; DNA: TGTGCCAGCAGCCAAGGCAGGGGGGCCTACGAGCAGTACTTC; CDR3: CASSQGRGAYEQYF
J: TRBJ2-5; D: NA; size: NA; V: TRBV6-8; DNA: TGTGCCAGCAGCGAAGCGCGGGAGACCCAGTACTTC; CDR3: CASSEARETQYF
J: TRBJ2-1; D: NA; size: NA; V: TRBV5-1; DNA: TGCGCCAGCAGCTTGGAGGACCCCTACAATGAGCAGTTCTTC; CDR3: CASSLEDPYNEQFF
J: TRBJ1-1; D: NA; size: few; V: TRBV28; DNA: TGTGCCAGCAGTCCCCACCCTACCCCTGAAGCTTTCTTT; CDR3: CASSPHPTPEAFF
J: TRBJ1-5; D: NA; size: NA; V: TRBV5-5; DNA: TGTGCCAGCAGCTTGGATGTCGGGGTCACCCAGCATTTT; CDR3: CASSLDVGVTQHF
J: TRBJ2-5; D: NA; size: NA; V: TRBV5-1; DNA: TGCGCCAGCAGCGCTGGGCTAGCCGGAGAGACCCAGTACTTC; CDR3: CASSAGLAGETQYF
J: TRBJ2-3; D: TRBD2; size: NA; V: TRBV5-1; DNA: TGCGCCAGCAGCTTGGGTTCTAGCGGCAGGGATACGCAGTATTTT; CDR3: CASSLGSSGRDTQYF
J: TRBJ2-3; D: NA; size: few; V: TRBV24-1; DNA: TGTGCCACCAGTGATTTGGGCGGGGGCAGCCCAGATACGCAGTATTTT; CDR3: CATSDLGGGSPDTQYF
J: TRBJ2-1; D: TRBD1; size: many; V: TRBV24-1; DNA: TGTGCCACCAGTGATCTTGTCCCGGGACAGGGGGCGACCTACAATGAGCAGTTCTTC; CDR3: CATSDLVPGQGATYNEQFF
J: TRBJ1-1; D: TRBD1; size: few; V: TRBV12-3/TRBV12-4; DNA: TGTGCCAGCAGTGCACAGGGGGACACTGAAGCTTTCTTT; CDR3: CASSAQGDTEAFF
J: TRBJ2-3; D: TRBD2; size: NA; V: TRBV20-1; DNA: TGCAGTGCTTCTTCACCCCGGGACTATCTCACAGATACGCAGTATTTT; CDR3: CSASSPRDYLTDTQYF
J: TRBJ2-1; D: TRBD2; size: many; V: TRBV27; DNA: TGTGCCAGCAGTTTTGCGGGGGGTTACAATGAGCAGTTCTTC; CDR3: CASSFAGGYNEQFF
J: TRBJ2-1; D: TRBD2; size: NA; V: TRBV7-7; DNA: TGTGCTAGCAGCTTCGGCGGGGGTAACAATGAGCAGTTCTTC; CDR3: CASSFGGGNNEQFF
J: TRBJ1-5; D: NA; size: few; V: TRBV28; DNA: TGTGCCACCCAGGGTCCGGGGCAGGCAGTCTGGCAGCCCCAGCATTTT; CDR3: CATQGPGQAVWQPQHF
J: TRBJ2-5; D: NA; size: NA; V: TRBV12-3/TRBV12-4; DNA: TGTGCCAGCAGTTTAATGTGGTCAGGGAAAGAGACCCAGTACTTC; CDR3: CASSLMWSGKETQYF
J: TRBJ1-4; D: NA; size: few; V: TRBV6-5; DNA: TGTGCCAGCAGTTACTCGTCCCAGGTGGCAACTAATGAAAAACTGTTTTTT; CDR3: CASSYSSQVATNEKLFF
J: TRBJ2-3; D: NA; size: many; V: TRBV28; DNA: TGTGCCAGCAGCAAACAGGAGGATGGCACAGATACGCAGTATTTT; CDR3: CASSKQEDGTDTQYF
J: TRBJ1-5; D: NA; size: many; V: TRBV15; DNA: TGTGCCACCAGCAGTAGATTTGACAGTTTTAATCAGCCCCAGCATTTT; CDR3: CATSSRFDSFNQPQHF
J: TRBJ2-3; D: NA; size: many; V: TRBV20-1; DNA: TGCAGTGCTAGAGGGGGATATAGCACAGATACGCAGTATTTT; CDR3: CSARGGYSTDTQYF
J: TRBJ2-5; D: TRBD2; size: once; V: TRBV5-4; DNA: TGTGCCAGCAGCTTTAGGGCGGGGGGCCCCCAAGAGACCCAGTACTTC; CDR3: CASSFRAGGPQETQYF
J: TRBJ2-7; D: TRBD2; size: NA; V: TRBV5-1; DNA: TGCGCCAGCAGCGGGTCCGGGACTAGCGGGAGGCGGGGGGCCTACGAGCAGTACTTC; CDR3: CASSGSGTSGRRGAYEQYF
J: TRBJ2-7; D: NA; size: many; V: TRBV6-1; DNA: TGTGCCAGCAGTGAAGCAGGGGGATCCTACGAGCAGTACTTC; CDR3: CASSEAGGSYEQYF
J: TRBJ1-6; D: NA; size: NA; V: TRBV6-1; DNA: TGTGCCAGCAGTCGGACGGCGGGGAATTCACCCCTCCACTTT; CDR3: CASSRTAGNSPLHF
J: TRBJ2-7; D: NA; size: NA; V: TRBV20-1; DNA: TGCAGTGCTCTCCACCCCCCGGGACCAGCGATCGAGCAGTACTTC; CDR3: CSALHPPGPAIEQYF